The 17 T cell receptor beta chains listed next were all sequenced from one sample in a study of long-term antiretroviral therapy in people with HIV. It was version v3.0 of the immunoSEQ assay that was run at survey level. Assay: immunoSEQ multiplex PCR; the TCRdb copy retains only in-frame clones and omits some. This sample has about 25,000 clones; around 87% occur once, and the top ten carry more than 3%. The sample consisted of unsorted PBMCs, taken 1.9 years after starting antiretroviral therapy. These TCRs come from a woman younger than 45 with HIV.

The rearrangement links TRBV29-1 to TRBJ2-5; D perhaps matches TRBD1 (5 bases). The germline V gene encodes CDR1 SQVTM and CDR2 ANQGSEA. The V end lost 0 bases, the J end lost 5 bases, and 10 bases lay between the germline ends. The CDR3 runs 13 residues. CDR3 amino acids: CSVEDYSGETQYF. For the CDR3, the DNA is TGCAGCGTTGAAGATTACTCAGGGGAGACCCAGTACTTC. Drawing the rest from reference TRBV29-1 and TRBJ2-5, the complete variable domain is SAVISQKPSRDICQRGTSLTIQCQVDSQVTMMFWYRQQPGQSLTLIATANQGSEATYESGFVIDKFPISRPNLTFSTLTVSNMSPEDSSIYLCSVEDYSGETQYFGPGTRLLVL.

This clone has only a few counts. This chain connects TRBV19 to TRBJ2-1; TRBD1 agrees at 10 bases. The CDR3 consists of 14 residues. The ends lost 5 bases at V and 10 bases at J; junction bases unmatched: 8. Germline CDR1 LNHDA, CDR2 SQIVND (reference sequence). In nucleotides, the CDR3 is TGTGCCAGTAGTTCCGGGACAGGGGTAGGAGAGCAGTTCTTC. Translated, it gives CASSSGTGVGEQFF.

The chain couples TRBV29-1 to TRBJ2-3; tentatively, D is TRBD1 (5 bases). CDR3 length equals 15 residues. V lost 0 bases and J lost 3, with 13 bases in between. Germline CDR1 is SQVTM and CDR2 is ANQGSEA. The CDR3, as DNA: TGCAGCGTTGAAGATTGGTCAGGGATAACAGATACGCAGTATTTT. The encoded protein is CSVEDWSGITDTQYF.

CDR3 coding DNA: TGTGCCAGCAGCTTTGCGGCTTTGGGTACGCAGTATTTT. Protein: CASSFAALGTQYF. The chain combines TRBV5-5 with TRBJ2-3; no definite D call. Germline assignment: CDR1 SGHKS and CDR2 YYEKEE (reference sequence). Trimming took off 2 bases at V and 8 bases at J, with 12 bases between the two ends. CDR3 length: 13 amino acids.

The chain combines TRBV19 with TRBJ1-3; D is ambiguous. The ends were cut back, 6 bases at V and 0 bases at J, with 12 bases in the middle. The CDR3 has 15 residues. Per the germline V gene, CDR1 is LNHDA and CDR2 is SQIVND (reference sequence). The DNA for the CDR3 is TGTGCCAGTAGCCGGACGGCGATCTCTGGAAACACCATATATTTT. Translated: CASSRTAISGNTIYF.

The chain is built from TRBV28 and TRBJ1-4, with TRBD1 identical over 7 bases. Germline-derived CDR1 and CDR2 are MDHEN and SYDVKM. CDR3 length: 14 amino acids. Trimming took 7 bases from V and 4 from J; bases not matched to a gene: 6. CDR3 sequence (DNA): TGTGCCAGCAAAGACAGGGTCCTTAATGAAAAACTGTTTTTT. It translates to CASKDRVLNEKLFF.

The J gene is TRBJ2-3, the V gene TRBV19; D uncertain. Between the trimmed V and J ends, which lost 3 bases and 2 bases, there was a span of 3 bases. CDR3 length: 12 amino acids. Germline CDR1 reads LNHDA; CDR2 reads SQIVND (reference sequence). CDR3 sequence reads: CASSITTDTQYF. DNA of the CDR3: TGTGCCAGTAGTATTACCACAGATACGCAGTATTTT.

The chain joins TRBV6-5 to TRBJ1-2, with D possibly TRBD1 on 6 matching bases. V dropped 10 bases and J dropped 5 bases, with 14 bases sitting between them. This CDR3 has 12 residues. Per the germline V gene, CDR1 is MNHEY and CDR2 is SVGAGI. For the CDR3, the DNA is TGTGCCACCCCTTGGACAGAGTATGGCTACACCTTC. Encoded protein: CATPWTEYGYTF.

The DNA for the CDR3 is TGCGCCAGCAGCTTGTCACGGGGGGCCAGCTCCTACAATGAGCAGTTCTTC. Its protein product is CASSLSRGASSYNEQFF. The chain recombines TRBV5-1 with TRBJ2-1; possibly TRBD2 for D (7 bases). Trimming stripped 1 base from V and 0 bases from J, with 14 bases between. Germline-derived CDR1 and CDR2 are SGHRS and YFSETQ. This CDR3 region has 17 residues. Variable domain in full (rest from reference TRBV5-1 and TRBJ2-1): KAGVTQTPRYLIKTRGQQVTLSCSPISGHRSVSWYQQTPGQGLQFLFEYFSETQRNKGNFPGRFSGRQFSNSRSEMNVSTLELGDSALYLCASSLSRGASSYNEQFFGPGTRLTVL.

This chain joins TRBV7-9 and TRBJ2-2; D not resolved. The germline V gene has CDR1 SEHNR and CDR2 FQNEAQ (reference sequence). Trimming cost V 0 bases and J 5 bases, with 4 bases left between them. The CDR3 runs to 13 residues. CDR3 in DNA: TGTGCCAGCAGCTTAGCCGGGACCGGGGAGCTGTTTTTT. Protein: CASSLAGTGELFF.

V gene TRBV6-6 combines with J gene TRBJ1-2; D is perhaps TRBD1 (6 bases). The ends were cut back, 8 bases at V and 5 bases at J, with 15 bases in the middle. The CDR3 is 13 residues long. Per the germline V gene, CDR1 is MNHNY and CDR2 is SVGAGI (reference sequence). This chain's CDR3 is CASSMTGPYGYTF. CDR3 nucleotide sequence: TGTGCCAGCTCGATGACAGGCCCATATGGCTACACCTTC.

The V and J genes are TRBV5-1 and TRBJ1-1; D is ambiguous. Trimming stripped 2 bases from V and 6 bases from J, with 5 bases between. The CDR3 length is 11 residues. Germline CDR1 and CDR2: SGHRS and YFSETQ. CDR3 sequence: CASSLGPEAFF. The CDR3 nucleotides are TGCGCCAGCAGCTTAGGCCCTGAAGCTTTCTTT.

This clone was picked up a small number of times. The genes are TRBV6-6 and TRBJ1-2; the match to TRBD1 covers 8 bases. Per the germline V gene, CDR1 is MNHNY and CDR2 is SVGAGI (reference sequence). V was pared by 7 bases and J by 0 bases, with 4 bases of the junction left unmatched. This CDR3 is 14 amino acids long. The CDR3 DNA reads TGTGCCAGCACCCGGACAGGGTCTAACTATGGCTACACCTTC. Protein sequence: CASTRTGSNYGYTF.

The chain employs TRBV19 and TRBJ1-5; 7 nucleotides align to TRBD1. Looked up from germline, CDR1 is LNHDA and CDR2 is SQIVND (reference sequence). The CDR3 spans 18 residues. With 3 bases clipped from V and 4 bases from J, the junction kept 15 bases outside the gene matches. The CDR3 loop is CASSIGQAGPPKNQPQHF. The CDR3 DNA follows: TGTGCCAGTAGTATCGGACAGGCGGGTCCCCCTAAGAATCAGCCCCAGCATTTT.

This clone was detected a few times. The V gene is TRBV6-5, the J gene TRBJ1-1; D is undetermined. The CDR3 runs 13 residues. Deletions cut 0 bases from V and 4 bases from J, with 6 bases between. From germline, CDR1 is MNHEY and CDR2 SVGAGI. The DNA of the CDR3 is TGTGCCAGCAGTTACTCGTCTACCACTGAAGCTTTCTTT. Its translation: CASSYSSTTEAFF.

V gene TRBV11-3 combines with J gene TRBJ2-2; D not resolved. CDR1 SGHNT and CDR2 YENEEA come from the germline V gene. The CDR3 has 12 residues. The ends were cut back, 2 bases at V and 2 bases at J, with 0 bases in the middle. CDR3 sequence reads: CASSLNTGELFF. The CDR3 nucleotides read TGTGCCAGCAGCTTAAACACCGGGGAGCTGTTTTTT.

The chain recombines TRBV27 with TRBJ2-7, with D possibly being TRBD2 (5 bases). CDR1 is MNHEY, CDR2 SMNVEV, per germline (reference sequence). V gave up 4 bases and J gave up 2 bases, with 9 bases separating them. This CDR3 has 13 amino acids. The CDR3 DNA reads TGTGCCAGCAGTTCCGGGATACCCTACGAGCAGTACTTC. This encodes CASSSGIPYEQYF.